Listed here are 12 T cell receptor beta chains from one sample, sequenced in a study of neoadjuvant anti-PD-1 for oral cavity cancer. As to time point: after neoadjuvant nivolumab, at surgical resection. Assay used: immunoSEQ multiplex PCR; TCRdb lists only in-frame clones, some missing. The data contain 35,000 to 40,000 clones, 38% of them singletons. This sample comprised tumor tissue, obtained after nivolumab (anti-PD-1) treatment. The origin of the receptors is a person aged 40 to 85 with oral cavity squamous cell carcinoma.

The gene calls are TRBV6-6 and TRBJ2-2; 8 bases agree with TRBD1. In germline, CDR1 is MNHNY, CDR2 SVGAGI (reference sequence). The CDR3 has 16 amino acids. V lost 2 bases and J lost 0; bases outside the gene matches: 2. CDR3 in amino acids: CASSYPGGPNTGELFF. In DNA form, the CDR3 reads TGTGCCAGCAGTTACCCAGGGGGCCCGAACACCGGGGAGCTGTTTTTT.

This rearrangement joins TRBV30 to TRBJ1-2; D gene ambiguous. Germline lookup yields CDR1 GTSNPN and CDR2 SVGIG (reference sequence). CDR3 length equals 14 residues. V was trimmed by 0 bases and J by 2 bases, leaving 10 bases between them. CDR3 protein: CAWSVTGRNYGYTF. As DNA, the CDR3 is TGTGCCTGGAGTGTAACGGGCAGAAACTATGGCTACACCTTC.

The rearrangement uses TRBV5-1 and TRBJ2-3; the match to TRBD2 covers 8 bases. Germline CDR1 and CDR2: SGHRS and YFSETQ. Trimming removed 4 bases from V and 1 base from J; junction bases left unmatched: 11. This CDR3 has 17 amino acids. CDR3 coding DNA: TGCGCCAGCAGCACGAATCCGACTAGCGACGGCACAGATACGCAGTATTTT. It codes for CASSTNPTSDGTDTQYF.

V is TRBV28 and J is TRBJ2-1; D is possibly TRBD1 (7 bases). CDR1 MDHEN and CDR2 SYDVKM come from the germline V gene. The CDR3 loop spans 15 amino acids. The germline V and J ends were trimmed by 10 bases and 9 bases, with 25 bases remaining between them. The CDR3 is CAIRGRTGGRLEQFF. The CDR3 bases are TGTGCCATCAGGGGGAGGACAGGTGGGAGACTTGAGCAGTTCTTC.

Worth noting for this clone: An end of the junction differs from the germline gene, which may be a read error. The chain employs TRBV7-9 and TRBJ2-2; no clear D. Looked up from germline, CDR1 is SEHNR and CDR2 is FQNEAQ (reference sequence). There are 14 residues in the CDR3. The CDR3 sequence: CRGVTNANTGELFF. In nucleotides, the CDR3 is TGCCGTGGGGTCACGAACGCGAACACCGGGGAGCTGTTTTTT.

The gene calls are TRBV30 and TRBJ1-1; perhaps TRBD1 as D (5 bases). Germline lookup yields CDR1 GTSNPN and CDR2 SVGIG (reference sequence). The CDR3 is 13 amino acids. The V and J ends lost 1 base and 4 bases respectively, with 10 bases between them. The DNA of the CDR3 is TGTGCCTGGAGTGGGGGCAGAAGCACTGAAGCTTTCTTT. It encodes CAWSGGRSTEAFF.

The chain combines TRBV6-6 with TRBJ1-2, with TRBD1 as a possible D gene (6 bases). Germline loops: CDR1 MNHNY, CDR2 SVGAGI (reference sequence). The CDR3 is made up of 15 amino acids. V was clipped by 6 bases and J by 4 bases, with 18 bases between them. CDR3: CASRDQLQGSYGYTF. In DNA, the CDR3 is TGTGCCAGCAGAGACCAATTACAGGGAAGCTATGGCTACACCTTC.

This rearrangement joins TRBV28 to TRBJ2-3, with D perhaps matching TRBD2 (6 bases). The CDR3 has 16 amino acids. Germline V gene lookup returns CDR1 MDHEN and CDR2 SYDVKM. The V end lost 6 bases, the J end lost 3 bases, and 19 bases lay between the germline ends. CDR3 DNA: TGTGCCAGCAGCCAAGCTCTCGGGAGTACGACAGATACGCAGTATTTT. Protein product: CASSQALGSTTDTQYF.

This clone was counted a few times. This chain links TRBV7-2 with TRBJ1-3, with 9 bases aligning to TRBD1. The J segment lost 4 bases and the V segment lost 1 base, leaving 8 bases of the junction unmatched. CDR3 size: 17 residues. Germline CDR1 and CDR2: SGHTA and FQGNSA. The CDR3 bases are TGTGCCAGCAGCTTAGGACCGACAGGGGGATCAGGAAACACCATATATTTT. Protein sequence: CASSLGPTGGSGNTIYF.

This clone was seen many times. CDR3 sequence reads: CASKLTGTINGWETQYF. The CDR3 coding sequence is TGTGCCAGCAAACTCACGGGGACTATCAACGGGTGGGAGACCCAGTACTTC. The chain has TRBV27 and TRBJ2-5; the match to TRBD2 covers 7 bases. Losses at the gene ends were 7 bases for V and 5 bases for J; bases not matched to a gene: 19. CDR1 and CDR2 (germline): MNHEY, SMNVEV (reference sequence). This CDR3 has 17 amino acids.

On this clone itself: At one of its ends the junction is not consistent with the germline gene, which may arise from a read error. CDR3 coding DNA: TGTGCCAGCAGTCAAGCGAGACGGTTCACTGAAGCTTTCTTT. Residues: CASSQARRFTEAFF. The V gene is TRBV14, the J gene TRBJ1-1; D gene ambiguous. Germline CDR1 reads SGHDN; CDR2 reads FVKESK. This CDR3 has 14 amino acids.

This clone showed up just a few times. The rearrangement joins TRBV6-6 to TRBJ1-2; 9 bases fit TRBD1. Germline V gene sequence: CDR1 MNHNY, CDR2 SVGAGI (reference sequence). Germline trimming cut 10 bases from V and 2 bases from J; bases unmatched to any gene: 8. The CDR3 is 14 amino acids. The CDR3: CATRGTGRNYGYTF. DNA for the CDR3: TGTGCCACTCGAGGGACAGGGAGGAACTATGGCTACACCTTC.